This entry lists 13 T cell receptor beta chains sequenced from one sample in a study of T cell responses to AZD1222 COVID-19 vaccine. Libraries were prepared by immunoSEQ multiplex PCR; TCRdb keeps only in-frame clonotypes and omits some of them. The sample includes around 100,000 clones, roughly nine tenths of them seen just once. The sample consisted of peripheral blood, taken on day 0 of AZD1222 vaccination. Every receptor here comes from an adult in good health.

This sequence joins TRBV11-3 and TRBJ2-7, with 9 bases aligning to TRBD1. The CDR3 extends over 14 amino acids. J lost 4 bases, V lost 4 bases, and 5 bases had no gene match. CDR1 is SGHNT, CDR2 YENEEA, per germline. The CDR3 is CASSSDRGKYEQYF. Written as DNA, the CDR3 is TGTGCCAGCAGCTCCGACAGGGGGAAATACGAGCAGTACTTC.

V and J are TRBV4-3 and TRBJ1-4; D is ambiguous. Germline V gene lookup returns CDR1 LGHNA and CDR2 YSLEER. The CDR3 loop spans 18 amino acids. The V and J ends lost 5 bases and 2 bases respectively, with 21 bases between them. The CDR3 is CASSEGYGGLATNEKLFF. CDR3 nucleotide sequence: TGCGCCAGCAGCGAAGGCTATGGAGGTTTGGCGACTAATGAAAAACTGTTTTTT.

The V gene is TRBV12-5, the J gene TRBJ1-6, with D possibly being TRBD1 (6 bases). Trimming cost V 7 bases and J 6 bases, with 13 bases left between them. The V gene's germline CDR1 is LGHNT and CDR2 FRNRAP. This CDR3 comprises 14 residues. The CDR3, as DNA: TGTGCTAGTGATCCCGGGGGCAGTAATTCACCCCTCCACTTT. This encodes CASDPGGSNSPLHF.

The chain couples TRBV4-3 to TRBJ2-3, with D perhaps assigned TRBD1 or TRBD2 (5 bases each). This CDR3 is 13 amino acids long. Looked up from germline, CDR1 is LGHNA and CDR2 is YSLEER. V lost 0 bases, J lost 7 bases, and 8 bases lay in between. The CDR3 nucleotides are TGCGCCAGCAGCCAAGACGGGACCTATACGCAGTATTTT. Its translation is CASSQDGTYTQYF.

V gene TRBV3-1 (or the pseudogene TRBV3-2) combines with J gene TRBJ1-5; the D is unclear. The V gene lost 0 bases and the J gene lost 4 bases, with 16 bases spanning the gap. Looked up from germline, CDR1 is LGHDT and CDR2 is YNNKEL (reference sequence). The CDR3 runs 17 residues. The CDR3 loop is CASSQDIPGVRNQPQHF. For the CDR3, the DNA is TGTGCCAGCAGCCAAGACATTCCGGGAGTCCGGAATCAGCCCCAGCATTTT.

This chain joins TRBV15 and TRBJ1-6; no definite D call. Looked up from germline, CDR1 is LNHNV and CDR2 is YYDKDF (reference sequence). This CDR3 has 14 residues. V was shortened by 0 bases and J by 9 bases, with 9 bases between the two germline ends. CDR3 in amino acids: CATSRDSGGSPLHF. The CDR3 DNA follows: TGTGCCACCAGCAGAGACAGTGGCGGTTCACCCCTCCACTTT.

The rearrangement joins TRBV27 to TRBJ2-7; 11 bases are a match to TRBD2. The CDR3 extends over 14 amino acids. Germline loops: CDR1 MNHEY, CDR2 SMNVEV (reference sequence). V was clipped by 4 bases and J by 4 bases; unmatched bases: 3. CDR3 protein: CASSWTSGSYEQYF. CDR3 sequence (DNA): TGTGCCAGCAGTTGGACTAGCGGGTCTTACGAGCAGTACTTC.

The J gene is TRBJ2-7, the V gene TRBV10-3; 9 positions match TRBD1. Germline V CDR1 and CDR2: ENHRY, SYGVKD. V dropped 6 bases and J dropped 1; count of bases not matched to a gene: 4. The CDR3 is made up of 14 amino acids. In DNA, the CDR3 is TGTGCCATCAGGGGACAGGGTTTGTCCTACGAGCAGTACTTC. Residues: CAIRGQGLSYEQYF.

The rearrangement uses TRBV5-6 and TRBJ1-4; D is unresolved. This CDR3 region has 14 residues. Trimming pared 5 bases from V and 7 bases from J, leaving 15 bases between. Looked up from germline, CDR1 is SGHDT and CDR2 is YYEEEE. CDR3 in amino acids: CASRARVDGEKLFF. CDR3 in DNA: TGTGCCAGCAGGGCTAGGGTCGATGGTGAAAAACTGTTTTTT. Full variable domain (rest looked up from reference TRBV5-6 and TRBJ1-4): DAGVTQSPTHLIKTRGQQVTLRCSPKSGHDTVSWYQQALGQGPQFIFQYYEEEERQRGNFPDRFSGHQFPNYSSELNVNALLLGDSALYLCASRARVDGEKLFFGSGTQLSVL.

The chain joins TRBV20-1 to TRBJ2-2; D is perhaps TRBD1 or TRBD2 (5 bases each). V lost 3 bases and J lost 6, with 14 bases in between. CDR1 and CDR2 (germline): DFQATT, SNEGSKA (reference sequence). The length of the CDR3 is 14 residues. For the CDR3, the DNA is TGCAGTGCTAGTTACGGGGCCGGCGCCGGGGAGCTGTTTTTT. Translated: CSASYGAGAGELFF.

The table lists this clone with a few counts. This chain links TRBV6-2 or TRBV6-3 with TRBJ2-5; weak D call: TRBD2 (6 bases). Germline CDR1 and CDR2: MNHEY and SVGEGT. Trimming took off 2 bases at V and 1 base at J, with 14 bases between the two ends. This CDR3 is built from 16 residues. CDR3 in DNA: TGTGCCAGCAGTTACGCCGGACTACCATTCCAAGAGACCCAGTACTTC. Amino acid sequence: CASSYAGLPFQETQYF.

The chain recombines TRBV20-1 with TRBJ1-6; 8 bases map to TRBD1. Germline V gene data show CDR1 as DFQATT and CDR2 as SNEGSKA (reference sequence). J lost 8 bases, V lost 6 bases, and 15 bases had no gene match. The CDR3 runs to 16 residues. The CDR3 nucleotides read TGCAGTGCGAGTCGTAATCCAGGGGGCATGGATTCACCCCTCCACTTT. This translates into CSASRNPGGMDSPLHF.

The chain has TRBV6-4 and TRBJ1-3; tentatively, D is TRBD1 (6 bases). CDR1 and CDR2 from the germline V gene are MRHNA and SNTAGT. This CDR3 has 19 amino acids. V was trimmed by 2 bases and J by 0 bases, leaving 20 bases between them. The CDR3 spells CASSDGTSPFVYSGNTIYF. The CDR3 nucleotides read TGTGCCAGCAGTGACGGGACAAGCCCATTCGTCTACTCTGGAAACACCATATATTTT.